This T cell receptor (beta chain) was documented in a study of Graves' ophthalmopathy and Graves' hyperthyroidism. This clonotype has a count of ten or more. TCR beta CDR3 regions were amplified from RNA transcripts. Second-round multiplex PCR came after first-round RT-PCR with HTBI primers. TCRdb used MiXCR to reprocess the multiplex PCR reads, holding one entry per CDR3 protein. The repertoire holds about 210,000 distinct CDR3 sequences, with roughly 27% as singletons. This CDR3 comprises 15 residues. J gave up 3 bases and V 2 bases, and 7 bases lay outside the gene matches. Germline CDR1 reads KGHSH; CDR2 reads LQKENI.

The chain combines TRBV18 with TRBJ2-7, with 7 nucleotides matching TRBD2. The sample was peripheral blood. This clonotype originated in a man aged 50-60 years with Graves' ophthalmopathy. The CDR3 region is CASSPTRTRYYEQYF. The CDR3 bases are TGTGCCAGCTCACCAACCCGGACTAGATACTACGAGCAGTACTTC. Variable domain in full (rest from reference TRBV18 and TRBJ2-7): NAGVMQNPRHLVRRRGQEARLRCSPMKGHSHVYWYRQLPEEGLKFMVYLQKENIIDESGMPKERFSAEFPKEGPSILRIQQVVRGDSAAYFCASSPTRTRYYEQYFGPGTRLTVT.